This T cell receptor beta chain was identified in a study of shared clonotypes between healthy human individuals (dated by TCRdb to the early 2020s). For the study in its entirety: Three men and a couple of women, aged 18 to 49 years, made up the cohort. For each donor, three plates each were used for CD4 naive and CD4 memory, two plates were used for CD8 naive, and one plate was used for CD8 memory. Blood TCR repertoires of about five healthy adults were deeply sequenced to estimate repertoire size and the extent of clonotype sharing between individuals. Different laboratories and diverse techniques were used to prepare libraries and sequence TCR repertoires, to increase sequencing depth and limit assay-specific biases. Per donor, leukapheresis produced somewhere between about 0.94 and 9.5 billion PBMCs.

Using the deep immunoSEQ assay, multiplex PCR amplified TCR CDR3 regions from genomic DNA. For each cell subset, the extracted genomic DNA was distributed evenly across all wells of several immunoSEQ 96-well plates, and each plate served as one replicate. For sorted subsets, 200 to 250 ng genomic DNA, equal to about 30,000 T cell genomes, was loaded into each replicate PCR. The purified libraries were quantified using a Qubit 3.0 fluorometer, sized with a Bioanalyzer 2100, and then quantified again using the KAPA Library Quantification kit. Each immunoSEQ 96-well plate was sequenced on its own single-read 150-cycle Illumina NextSeq 550 flow cell. The original methods were these. Because only junctional sequences without quality scores were contained in the immunoSEQ output, filtering matching that applied to full-length reads could not be performed. Sequences were annotated with PyIR, a Python wrapper for IgBLAST v1.9, using IMGT germline references to assign V/J genes and CDR3. Reads with weak V/J assignments (E-value above 1e-6), missing CDR3, stop codons, out-of-frame junctions, or ambiguous translated residues were removed. A V3J clonotype was defined by an identical inferred V gene, J gene, and CDR3 amino acid sequence. The percentage overlap between two repertoires was calculated by dividing the number of shared unique clonotypes by the size of the smaller repertoire. Repertoire richness was assessed with RTK rarefaction, the Chao1 estimator, and Recon v2.1 estimates of unobserved clonotypes. Generation probabilities for all TCRbeta clonotypes obtained by the gDNA method from a handful of donors were computed using OLGA. The table comes from immuneACCESS by way of TCRdb, which keeps in-frame sequences with V and J called. Part of the clones is missing from these tables; in studies checked, under half for an unresolved V gene and the rest for unknown reasons. That table supplies the V and J calls and clone size; D and trimming were determined from the DNA. A total of more than 550,000 clones appear in this sample, 90% to 95% of them only once. In total, the top ten clones hold approximately 24% of the sample.

Study-wide findings and limitations: Because the study included a small number of donors, the genetic and exposure-history diversity represented was limited. Larger estimated clonotype richness was generally found for naive subsets than for memory subsets. Incomplete sequencing was indicated by rarefaction of sorted-subset datasets, despite the large sequencing depth. Sampling was limited to blood, and TCR repertoires in tissue likely differ from TCR repertoires in blood. Pairwise subsampling indicated that sequencing depth was expected to affect the degree of clonotype sharing among donors. Sharing across several donors was observed for around 5% of naive CD4, 3.5% of naive CD8, 2% to 2.5% of memory CD4, and about 0.4% of memory CD8 clonotypes. Clonotypes shared by all four sorted-subset donors showed higher generation probabilities than non-shared clonotypes.

Concerning this clone: Which antigen it targets is not known. Nothing much larger sits one base from this clone, and base qualities are not available.

CD8 naive samples were obtained by positive selection for CCR7 among CD45RO-negative cells, yielding a CD45RA+CCR7+ population from which TemRA cells were excluded. The donors were healthy, HIV-negative adults who had no recently reported acute infections or vaccinations. All donors were Caucasian adults living in Nashville, Tennessee, USA. Blood was collected by leukapheresis, and PBMCs were isolated by Ficoll-Histopaque density gradient centrifugation and then cryopreserved in liquid nitrogen vapor phase. Analytical flow cytometry was used to check the purity and quantity of each magnetically sorted T cell population. Genomic DNA was isolated from each sorted fraction and quantified by UV absorbance on a Nanodrop 2000c. The CDR3, from cysteine to phenylalanine, totals 15 residues. The retained sequence is limited to the CDR3, 45 bases, with the frame set at the first base. CDR1 and CDR2, looked up from the germline V gene, are SGHTA and FQGTGA. A distance of 14 bases separates the germline ends of V and J, which lose 5 bases and 0 bases respectively.

Recombination connected TRBV7-3 to TRBJ2-7; confidence is insufficient to name the D gene. This receptor was taken from a man aged 30 to 39 in good health. The sequencing sample was made of naive CD8+ T cells sorted from blood. The label giving this sample's cell subset or site can be read as: CD45RA+CCR7+. The DNA reads TGTGCCAGCAGCGCCTTCCCGGGTAGCTCCTACGAGCAGTACTTC. This sequence encodes CASSAFPGSSYEQYF.